The clone carrying this T cell receptor (beta chain) was seen only a few times. Its antigen is undetermined. This CDR3 has 13 amino acids. Trimming stripped 7 bases from V and 1 base from J, with 9 bases between. Germline CDR1 is MNHEY and CDR2 is SVGAGI. The data are from a study of cytomegalovirus exposure and HLA in healthy donors. Study observations and caveats: Reports indicated that the classifier achieved high specificity and sensitivity in diagnosing cytomegalovirus status. A later analysis linked a missense DCLRE1C variant to TCR beta V- and J-gene trimming.

60 Vbeta and 13 Jbeta primers were used in PCR. Libraries were prepared by immunoSEQ multiplex PCR; TCRdb keeps only in-frame clonotypes and omits some of them. This sample has about 170,000 clones, with about 85% found just once. The source material was PBMCs. The sequence was obtained from a man aged 25 to 45 in good health and CMV-seropositive. The chain combines TRBV6-5 with TRBJ2-3; D unresolved. CDR3 amino acids: CASIASGTDTQYF. CDR3 DNA sequence: TGTGCCAGCATTGCTTCAGGCACAGATACGCAGTATTTT.